These T cell receptor beta chains were read from a single sample in a study of response to subunit inactivated influenza vaccine. TCRdb analysed the RT-PCR reads with MiXCR anew, one entry per CDR3 protein. The sample lists roughly 700,000 distinct CDR3 sequences, about 14% occurring once. The source was PBMCs from blood, collected about 14 days before vaccination. All receptors come from a man aged 50-59 years who received an inactivated influenza vaccine. Both conserved end residues are part of each CDR3. The D gene is left open where the match is weak. Rows give clone size only sometimes, using once, few, many, or a class for an expanded clone.

D gene | clone size | J gene | V gene | CDR3 protein | CDR3 DNA
. | few | TRBJ2-5 | TRBV6-1 | CASKRDLTGGVETQYF | TGTGCCAGCAAGCGGGATTTAACAGGGGGTGTGGAGACCCAGTACTTC
. | many | TRBJ2-1 | TRBV20-1 | CSAGFRINEQFF | TGCAGTGCTGGGTTTAGGATTAATGAGCAGTTCTTC
. | few | TRBJ2-1 | TRBV25-1 | CASMGHEQFF | TGTGCCAGCATGGGCCACGAGCAGTTCTTC
. | many | TRBJ1-2 | TRBV12-3/TRBV12-4 | CASSLGYGFGGYTF | TGTGCCAGCAGTTTAGGGTACGGGTTTGGTGGCTACACCTTC
TRBD2 | . | TRBJ2-1 | TRBV4-2 | CASSQERASGGEQFF | TGTGCCAGCAGCCAAGAACGGGCTAGCGGAGGTGAGCAGTTCTTC
. | . | TRBJ2-3 | TRBV5-6 | CASSFPGDTQYF | TGTGCCAGCAGCTTCCCTGGGGATACGCAGTATTTT
TRBD2 | few | TRBJ2-3 | TRBV6-5 | CASSYSTSGSLSPTQYF | TGTGCCAGCAGTTACTCGACTAGCGGGAGCTTGTCGCCTACGCAGTATTTT
TRBD2 | . | TRBJ2-2 | TRBV12-3/TRBV12-4 | CASRGAGVFGELFF | TGTGCCAGCAGGGGAGCGGGGGTGTTCGGGGAGCTGTTTTTT
TRBD1 | few | TRBJ1-1 | TRBV18 | CASSPRQGFNTEAFF | TGTGCCAGCTCACCCCGACAGGGTTTTAACACTGAAGCTTTCTTT
. | few | TRBJ2-7 | TRBV5-1 | CASSLDQGTYEQYF | TGCGCCAGCAGCTTGGATCAGGGAACCTACGAGCAGTACTTC
. | . | TRBJ2-7 | TRBV6-2/TRBV6-3 | CASSYPGGGYEQYF | TGTGCCAGCAGTTACCCAGGGGGAGGTTACGAGCAGTACTTC
TRBD2 | few | TRBJ2-1 | TRBV20-1 | CSASGLADYYNEQFF | TGCAGTGCTTCCGGACTAGCGGACTACTACAATGAGCAGTTCTTC
. | many | TRBJ1-1 | TRBV5-1 | CASSRDPDTEAFF | TGCGCCAGCAGCCGGGACCCAGACACTGAAGCTTTCTTT
. | many | TRBJ1-1 | TRBV7-9 | CASSLGGSEAFF | TGTGCCAGCAGTTTAGGAGGGTCTGAAGCTTTCTTT
. | . | TRBJ1-5 | TRBV5-5 | CASSFKTDQPQHF | TGTGCCAGCAGCTTCAAAACAGATCAGCCCCAGCATTTT
TRBD1 | . | TRBJ2-1 | TRBV7-2 | CASSFWTGDNEQFF | TGTGCCAGCAGCTTCTGGACAGGGGACAATGAGCAGTTCTTC
. | . | TRBJ2-6 | TRBV4-3 | CASSQGWLQSGANVLTF | TGCGCCAGCAGCCAAGGTTGGCTGCAGTCTGGGGCCAACGTCCTGACTTTC
. | few | TRBJ2-7 | TRBV5-1 | CASSDPKDGSYEQYF | TGCGCCAGCAGCGATCCGAAGGACGGGTCCTACGAGCAGTACTTC
. | few | TRBJ2-5 | TRBV4-1 | CASSQDHVRQETQYF | TGCGCCAGCAGCCAAGATCACGTCAGGCAAGAGACCCAGTACTTC
. | . | TRBJ2-1 | TRBV11-1 | CASSLVIALRSSTNEQFF | TGTGCCAGCAGCTTAGTAATCGCACTGAGGTCATCTACGAATGAGCAGTTCTTC
TRBD1 | few | TRBJ2-7 | TRBV11-2 | CASSLFASGTGGKDEQYF | TGTGCCAGCAGCTTATTCGCGTCTGGGACAGGGGGCAAGGACGAGCAGTACTTC
. | few | TRBJ2-4 | TRBV6-6 | CASSYSFNSPGSF | TGTGCCAGCAGTTACTCGTTTAACAGCCCCGGGAGCTTC
. | . | TRBJ2-1 | TRBV5-4 | CASNSGGGDWYNEQFF | TGTGCCAGCAACTCTGGAGGGGGGGATTGGTACAATGAGCAGTTCTTC
. | . | TRBJ2-7 | TRBV12-3/TRBV12-4 | CASSFGGRTYEQYF | TGTGCCAGCAGTTTTGGGGGACGGACCTACGAGCAGTACTTC
. | few | TRBJ2-7 | TRBV11-2 | CASSYGRGLSSYEQYF | TGTGCCAGCAGCTATGGAAGGGGTCTTAGCTCCTACGAGCAGTACTTC
. | few | TRBJ1-5 | TRBV12-3/TRBV12-4 | CASSASAAGSQPQHF | TGTGCCAGCAGTGCTTCCGCGGCGGGGAGTCAGCCCCAGCATTTT
TRBD2 | many | TRBJ2-1 | TRBV5-1 | CASSLPDARGGFSEQFF | TGCGCCAGCAGCTTACCCGACGCGCGGGGGGGCTTTTCTGAGCAGTTCTTC
. | many | TRBJ1-1 | TRBV29-1 | CSVAKKRGMNTEAFF | TGCAGCGTTGCCAAAAAAAGGGGGATGAACACTGAAGCTTTCTTT
TRBD2 | few | TRBJ2-2 | TRBV18 | CASSPGLAGVLNTGELFF | TGTGCCAGCTCACCGGGACTAGCGGGAGTTCTTAACACCGGGGAGCTGTTTTTT
TRBD2 | . | TRBJ2-3 | TRBV7-2 | CASSLVLAGGRDTQYF | TGTGCCAGCAGCTTAGTACTAGCGGGGGGGCGAGATACGCAGTATTTT
TRBD1 | . | TRBJ1-6 | TRBV7-2 | CASSLRQGASSPLHF | TGTGCCAGCAGCTTACGGCAGGGGGCAAGTTCACCCCTCCACTTT
. | . | TRBJ2-3 | TRBV7-2 | CASSRRRAADTQYF | TGTGCCAGCAGCCGAAGGAGGGCTGCAGATACGCAGTATTTT